Here is one T cell receptor beta chain with its context. TCRdb's copy holds only in-frame clones and misses some; the assay was immunoSEQ multiplex PCR. Of hundreds of thousands of clones listed, roughly 88% are singletons. The data stem from a study of cytomegalovirus exposure and HLA in healthy donors. Across the study: The 130 or so validation repertoires, a later analysis reported, used the same platform as the 700 or so repertoires from the first cohort.

The ends were cut back, 8 bases at V and 8 bases at J, with 12 bases in the middle. Germline V gene lookup returns CDR1 SNHLY and CDR2 FYNNEI. The CDR3 contains 11 residues. The chain has TRBV2 and TRBJ2-5, with D possibly TRBD2 on 5 matching bases. The source material was PBMCs. This TCR was sampled from a woman aged 18-29 years in good health and CMV-seronegative. This chain's CDR3 is CASLAKGTQYF. The CDR3 nucleotides are TGTGCCAGCCTAGCCAAGGGAACCCAGTACTTC. Variable domain in full (rest from reference TRBV2 and TRBJ2-5): EPEVTQTPSHQVTQMGQEVILRCVPISNHLYFYWYRQILGQKVEFLVSFYNNEISEKSEIFDDQFSVERPDGSNFTLKIRSTKLEDSAMYFCASLAKGTQYFGPGTRLLVL.